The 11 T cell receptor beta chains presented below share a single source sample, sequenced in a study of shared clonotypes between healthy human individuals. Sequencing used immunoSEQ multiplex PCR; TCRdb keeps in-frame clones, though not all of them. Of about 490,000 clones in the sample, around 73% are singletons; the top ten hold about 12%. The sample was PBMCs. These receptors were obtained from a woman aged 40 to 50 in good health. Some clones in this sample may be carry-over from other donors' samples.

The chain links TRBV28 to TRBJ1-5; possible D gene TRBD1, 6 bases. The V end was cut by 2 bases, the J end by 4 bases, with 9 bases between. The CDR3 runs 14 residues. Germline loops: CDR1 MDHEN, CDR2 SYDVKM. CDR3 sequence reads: CASSLLQGNQPQHF. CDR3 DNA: TGTGCCAGCAGTTTACTACAGGGTAATCAGCCCCAGCATTTT.

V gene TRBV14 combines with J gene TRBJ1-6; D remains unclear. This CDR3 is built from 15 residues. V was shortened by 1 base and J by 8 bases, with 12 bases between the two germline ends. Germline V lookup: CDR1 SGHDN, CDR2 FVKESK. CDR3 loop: CASSQVQNRDSPLHF. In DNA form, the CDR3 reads TGTGCCAGCAGCCAAGTACAGAATCGCGATTCACCCCTCCACTTT.

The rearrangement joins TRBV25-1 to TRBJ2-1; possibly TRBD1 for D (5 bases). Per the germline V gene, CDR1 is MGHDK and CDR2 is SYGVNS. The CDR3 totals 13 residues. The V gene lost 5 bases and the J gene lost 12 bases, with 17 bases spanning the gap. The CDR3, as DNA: TGTGCCAGCAGTCTCTCCGGCCCTAGGGGGCAGTTCTTC. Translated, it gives CASSLSGPRGQFF.

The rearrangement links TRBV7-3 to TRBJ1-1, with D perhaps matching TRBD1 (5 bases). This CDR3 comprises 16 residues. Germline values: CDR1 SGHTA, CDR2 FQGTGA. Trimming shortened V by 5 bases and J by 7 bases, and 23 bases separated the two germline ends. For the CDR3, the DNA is TGTGCCAGCAGCCTTAATAGACCCGGGAACGGGGGTGAAGCTTTCTTT. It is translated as CASSLNRPGNGGEAFF. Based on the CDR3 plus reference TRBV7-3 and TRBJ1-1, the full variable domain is GAGVSQTPSNKVTEKGKYVELRCDPISGHTALYWYRQSLGQGPEFLIYFQGTGAADDSGLPNDRFFAVRPEGSVSTLKIQRTERGDSAVYLCASSLNRPGNGGEAFFGQGTRLTVV.

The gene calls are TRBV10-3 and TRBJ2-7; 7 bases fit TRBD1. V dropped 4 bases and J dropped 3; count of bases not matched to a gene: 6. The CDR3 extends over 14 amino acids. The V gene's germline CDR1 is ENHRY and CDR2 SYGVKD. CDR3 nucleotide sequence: TGTGCCATCAGTGGGACACAGGGGATCTACGAGCAGTACTTC. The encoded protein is CAISGTQGIYEQYF.

CDR3 loop: CASSPPTSGRVPSYNEQFF. Here the CDR3 DNA reads TGTGCCAGCAGTCCTCCGACTAGCGGGAGGGTACCATCCTACAATGAGCAGTTCTTC. This sequence joins TRBV27 and TRBJ2-1, with 14 bases fitting TRBD2. The CDR3 sequence is 19 residues long. Per germline, CDR1 MNHEY and CDR2 SMNVEV (reference sequence). The ends lost 5 bases at V and 1 base at J; junction bases unmatched: 10.

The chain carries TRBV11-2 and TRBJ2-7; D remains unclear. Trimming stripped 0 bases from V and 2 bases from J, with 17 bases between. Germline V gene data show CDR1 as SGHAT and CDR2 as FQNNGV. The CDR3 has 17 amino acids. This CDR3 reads CASSLEVGLHVPYEQYF. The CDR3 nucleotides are TGTGCCAGCAGCTTAGAGGTCGGTCTTCATGTCCCCTACGAGCAGTACTTC.

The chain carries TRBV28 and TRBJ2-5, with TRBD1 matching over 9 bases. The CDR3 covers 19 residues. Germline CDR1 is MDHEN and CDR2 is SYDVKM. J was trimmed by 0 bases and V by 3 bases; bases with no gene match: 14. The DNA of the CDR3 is TGTGCCAGCAGTTTGGGGCTGGCCGGGACAGGGACGTACCAAGAGACCCAGTACTTC. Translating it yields CASSLGLAGTGTYQETQYF.

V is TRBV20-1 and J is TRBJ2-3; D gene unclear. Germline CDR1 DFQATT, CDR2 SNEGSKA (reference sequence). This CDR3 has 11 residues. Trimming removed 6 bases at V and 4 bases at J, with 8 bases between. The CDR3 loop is CSAKRADTQYF. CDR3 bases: TGCAGTGCGAAACGGGCAGATACGCAGTATTTT.

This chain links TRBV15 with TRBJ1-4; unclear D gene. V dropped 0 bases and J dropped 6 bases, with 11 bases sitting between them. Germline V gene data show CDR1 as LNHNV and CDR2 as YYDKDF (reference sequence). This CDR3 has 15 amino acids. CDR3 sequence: CATSRDGEADEKLFF. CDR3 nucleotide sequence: TGTGCCACCAGCAGAGATGGAGAAGCGGATGAAAAACTGTTTTTT.

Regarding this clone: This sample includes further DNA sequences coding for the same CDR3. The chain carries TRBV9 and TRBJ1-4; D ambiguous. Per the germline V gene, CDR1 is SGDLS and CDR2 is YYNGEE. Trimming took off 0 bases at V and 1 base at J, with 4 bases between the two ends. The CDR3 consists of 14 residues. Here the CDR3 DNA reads TGTGCCAGCAGCGTAGCTGGAACTAATGAAAAACTGTTTTTT. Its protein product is CASSVAGTNEKLFF.